A single T cell receptor (beta chain) is shown here with its context. Its specificity is unknown. The missing conserved phenylalanine or tryptophan at the end of this CDR3 makes a read error likely. With 4 bases clipped from V and 7 bases from J, the junction kept 7 bases outside the gene matches. Germline lookup yields CDR1 SGHDN and CDR2 FVKESK. This CDR3 contains 14 residues. Researchers ran the PCR with 60 Vbeta and 13 Jbeta primers. In the original processing: About 10 million shared chains were among about 80 million unique TCR beta chains counted in a later analysis. Measured with immunoSEQ multiplex PCR; TCRdb has only the in-frame clones, and not every one. That table gives V, J and clone size, and the DNA gave D and trimming. This table has around 94,000 clones, about 76% appearing once. The data were obtained in a study of cytomegalovirus exposure and HLA in healthy donors. On the study more broadly: An earlier analysis found some 100 million unique TCR beta sequences from about 179 million T cells.

Study findings and constraints: It was fewer than 200 TCR beta chains that were listed as cytomegalovirus-associated. Available immune exposure information covered CMV serostatus only.

The receptor was derived from a woman in her thirties or forties in good health and CMV-seronegative. The sequencing sample was made of PBMCs. V usage is TRBV14 and J usage is TRBJ1-2; 9 bases fit TRBD1. The CDR3 sequence: CASSPPGTGIGYTV. The CDR3 DNA reads TGTGCCAGCAGCCCTCCCGGGACAGGGATTGGCTACACCGTC.